This T cell receptor (beta chain) was sequenced for a study of Tregs in tolerant kidney transplant recipients. Study outcomes and limitations: Findings come from small patient numbers and require larger validation. The most relevant donor-specific Treg TCRbeta repertoire apparently came from expansion with activated donor B cells.

Germline V CDR1 and CDR2: LNHDA, SQIVND (reference sequence). V was cut by 10 bases and J by 4 bases, with 19 bases left in between. The CDR3 contains 14 residues. Note on this clone: Its antigen is still unknown.

Method: immunoSEQ multiplex PCR; TCRdb's copy keeps in-frame clones and lacks some. The repertoire holds around 50,000 clones, around 82% seen once, with less than 5.5% in the top ten. CD4+CD25+CD127- Tregs, CD4+CD25- non-Tregs, CD4 and CD8 cells were sorted. The TCR was taken from a human donor in good health. This rearrangement joins TRBV19 to TRBJ1-1; D gene uncertain. The sequenced sample consisted of CD4+ T cells from blood. CDR3 bases: TGTGCCACTCGGATTTGGACCGACGGCACTGAAGCTTTCTTT. Translating it yields CATRIWTDGTEAFF.